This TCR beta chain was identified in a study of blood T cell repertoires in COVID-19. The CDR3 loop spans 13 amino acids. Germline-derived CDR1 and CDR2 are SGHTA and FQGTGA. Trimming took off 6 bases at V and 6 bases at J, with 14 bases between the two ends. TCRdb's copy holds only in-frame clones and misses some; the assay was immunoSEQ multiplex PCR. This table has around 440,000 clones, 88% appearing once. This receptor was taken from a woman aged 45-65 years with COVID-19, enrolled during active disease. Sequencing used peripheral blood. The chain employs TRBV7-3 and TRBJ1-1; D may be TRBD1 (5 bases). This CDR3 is CASSLPQGAEAFF. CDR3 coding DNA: TGTGCCAGCAGTCTACCCCAGGGTGCTGAAGCTTTCTTT.